This T cell receptor (beta chain) was found in a study of regulatory dendritic cells for organ transplantation. Study conclusions and caveats: Regulatory dendritic cells appeared to expand memory CD8+ clones less than mature ones. Of resting T cell subsets, memory CD8+ had the most alloreactive clonotypes.

Assay: immunoSEQ multiplex PCR; the TCRdb copy retains only in-frame clones and omits some. The sample contains roughly 12,000 clones, 74% of which appear only once. The germline V gene encodes CDR1 KGHSH and CDR2 LQKENI. The CDR3 extends over 11 amino acids. Trimming stripped 4 bases from V and 6 bases from J, with 4 bases between. A note on this clone: Its target is unknown.

CFSE-labeled sorted T cells met regulatory or mature dendritic cells for approximately 5 days. The chain carries TRBV18 and TRBJ2-1; D uncertain. This clonotype was sampled from a human donor in good health. The sequenced material came from naive CD4+ T cells from blood cultured with regulatory dendritic cells. Indicated subset: CD45RA+ naive T cells. As DNA, the CDR3 is TGTGCCAGCTCACGAGGCAATGAGCAGTTCTTC. This gives the protein CASSRGNEQFF.